This T cell receptor beta chain was sequenced for a study of blood T cell repertoires in COVID-19. Study in general: PBMCs, B-cell-depleted T cells, or T cells were the source of the cDNA or gDNA that made up the material.

V was clipped by 3 bases and J by 0 bases, with 8 bases between them. This CDR3 has 14 residues. The V gene's germline CDR1 is KGHSH and CDR2 LQKENI. Clones were sequenced by immunoSEQ multiplex PCR, and TCRdb holds only the in-frame ones, with some missing. The sample yields around 250,000 clones, roughly 83% seen once. This clonotype was sampled from a woman of 80 years or more with COVID-19, enrolled during active disease. The V and J genes are TRBV18 and TRBJ2-5, with D possibly matching TRBD2 (6 bases). Material for sequencing was peripheral blood. The CDR3 region has the DNA TGTGCCAGCTCACCTCTAGCGAACCAAGAGACCCAGTACTTC. It translates to CASSPLANQETQYF.